This T cell receptor beta chain was recorded in a study of molecular identifiers for immune sequencing clone quantification (dated by TCRdb to the late 2010s). At the level of the whole study: For a replicate experiment, the RNA from either approximately 20,000 or 100,000 naive CD8 T cells was divided into five aliquots, and four of those aliquots went on to sequencing. CD8 T cells were used in a methods study to benchmark molecular-identifier clustering-based TCR repertoire sequencing (MIDCIRS) and TCR RNA copy counting.

The paper's findings and limits, for the study overall: Modeling gave about 3 recovered TCR RNA copies per cell versus approximately 11 by digital PCR, implying around 31% capture efficiency. Clones above 20 RNA copies held over 99% of molecules in CMV-specific effector cells but under 1% in naive cells. Spiked-in Jurkat TCR RNA (about ten copies' worth), which is not part of the donor repertoire, was contained in the naive libraries. When barcode sub-clustering was not used, chimeric consensus sequences inflated TCR diversity, with chimeras reaching as high as 47%. Identical TCR molecules sharing a barcode could cause highly expanded clone sizes to be underestimated. Spiked-in Jurkat TCR RNA equivalent to a single cell was reported to be detectable even among 750,000 to 1,000,000 naive CD8 T cells.

The CDR3 measures 15 amino acids from cysteine to phenylalanine. The sequence is cut down to CDR3 DNA, 45 bases in frame from base 1. The CDR1 and CDR2 encoded by the germline V gene (reference sequence) are SEHNR and FQNEAQ. Trimming at the junction amounts to 7 bases on V and 5 bases on J, and the germline ends lie 17 bases apart. The method behind the library was PCR. TCRdb shows the sequencer as NextSeq 500. Bulk TCR libraries were prepared as previously described, using TCR primers listed in Table S5. The Qiagen AllPrep DNA/RNA kit was used to purify total RNA. Before analysis, reads from multiple sequencing runs of the same library were pooled. In the source study's methods: Only reads with exact TCR constant sequence were kept, trimmed to 150 nt, and grouped by their 12-nt molecular barcodes. Reads within each barcode group were sub-clustered using a 15% Levenshtein threshold, and quality-weighted consensus sequences were constructed for each RNA molecule. Non-functional sequences were excluded, and lower-count sequences lying one edit away from another sequence were also excluded. Based on fitting two negative binomial distributions, any barcode sub-cluster with under 20% of the maximum read count was discarded. The raw public data were reprocessed by TCRdb itself: fastp quality trimming at Q25, MiXCR clonotype calling, in-frame beta chains only. Entries that share a CDR3 protein sequence are merged under the most common genes and DNA. TCRdb's processing, not the study's, gives the V and J calls here. The sample table lists hundreds of thousands of distinct CDR3 sequences, 24% of them with a count of one. In total, the top ten clones hold about 0.74% of the sample.

This clonotype came up many times. The antigen it binds to is not known. Base qualities are not provided; no much larger clone lies one nucleotide away. Libraries of naive CD8 T cells were generated from roughly 21,000 to 960,000 sorted cells, with 10%, 30% or 50% of the purified RNA used. Naive CD8 T cells, defined as CD8+CD4-CCR7+CD45RA+, were FACS-sorted into RLT Plus buffer on a BD FACSAria II. Detection sensitivity was tested by spiking Jurkat RNA equal to over 8 TCR copies' worth into samples containing roughly 17,000-1,000,000 naive CD8 T cells. CD8 T cells were enriched using RosetteSep CD8+ T Cell Enrichment Cocktail and Ficoll-Paque, and the enriched cells then underwent ACK red cell lysis.

The chain was built from TRBV7-9 and TRBJ2-2; the D gene assignment is ambiguous. This TCR came from a human donor in good health. Some libraries in this study had Jurkat cell RNA spiked in. Sequenced sample: naive CD8+ T cells from blood, with Jurkat cell RNA spiked in. The meaning of the sample's cell subset or site label: FACS-sorted CD8+CD4-CCR7+CD45RA+ naive T cells. The CDR3 corresponds to CASIPTVGFTGELFF. The nucleotide sequence is TGTGCCAGCATCCCGACCGTTGGATTTACCGGGGAGCTGTTTTTT.